Listed below are T cell receptor beta chains from one sample, sequenced in a study of T-cell reconstitution after alpha-beta-depleted transplantation in children. TCRdb re-called the PCR reads through MiXCR, storing one row per CDR3 protein. The sample shows 45,000 to 50,000 distinct CDR3 sequences, around 56% of them seen only once. The material was peripheral blood, obtained before TCRalphabeta/CD19-depleted stem cell transplant. These TCRs come from a boy less than two years old with SCID, due to receive a stem cell transplant. Both conserved end residues are part of each CDR3. The order of the fields is V gene, J gene, clone size, D gene, CDR3 protein, CDR3 DNA. D genes are given only for firm matches. Size is omitted from some rows. Given values are once, few, many or a class for expanded clones.

v_gene: TRBV5-1; j_gene: TRBJ2-1; abundance: few; d_gene: NA; CDR3aa: CASSLTGLNEQFF; CDR3nt: TGCGCCAGCAGCTTGACAGGTTTGAATGAGCAGTTCTTC
v_gene: TRBV7-2; j_gene: TRBJ1-2; abundance: NA; d_gene: NA; CDR3aa: CASSLSTGSGYTF; CDR3nt: TGTGCCAGCAGCTTGAGTACAGGGAGTGGCTACACCTTC
v_gene: TRBV20-1; j_gene: TRBJ2-3; abundance: few; d_gene: TRBD2; CDR3aa: CSARDGLSGGGDTQYF; CDR3nt: TGCAGTGCTAGAGATGGCCTGAGCGGGGGAGGAGATACGCAGTATTTT
v_gene: TRBV20-1; j_gene: TRBJ2-1; abundance: NA; d_gene: TRBD1; CDR3aa: CSARPYGTGGRYNEQFF; CDR3nt: TGCAGTGCTAGACCCTACGGCACAGGGGGCCGCTACAATGAGCAGTTCTTC
v_gene: TRBV20-1; j_gene: TRBJ2-1; abundance: few; d_gene: NA; CDR3aa: CSARGSQFNEQFF; CDR3nt: TGCAGTGCTAGAGGGTCCCAGTTCAATGAGCAGTTCTTC
v_gene: TRBV20-1; j_gene: TRBJ1-1; abundance: NA; d_gene: TRBD1; CDR3aa: CSARGRTGWDTEAFF; CDR3nt: TGCAGTGCTAGAGGACGGACAGGCTGGGACACTGAAGCTTTCTTT
v_gene: TRBV30; j_gene: TRBJ1-6; abundance: many; d_gene: NA; CDR3aa: CAWSGGSSYNSPLHF; CDR3nt: TGTGCCTGGAGTGGGGGGAGCTCCTATAATTCACCCCTCCACTTT
v_gene: TRBV6-5; j_gene: TRBJ2-1; abundance: many; d_gene: TRBD1; CDR3aa: CASSIQGAAYNEQFF; CDR3nt: TGTGCCAGCAGTATACAGGGGGCGGCCTACAATGAGCAGTTCTTC
v_gene: TRBV4-2; j_gene: TRBJ2-7; abundance: many; d_gene: TRBD1; CDR3aa: CASSRGQDRTYEQYF; CDR3nt: TGTGCCAGCAGCCGAGGACAGGACCGCACCTACGAGCAGTACTTC
v_gene: TRBV10-1; j_gene: TRBJ2-5; abundance: NA; d_gene: TRBD1; CDR3aa: CASPKNGTGEEETQYF; CDR3nt: TGCGCCAGCCCGAAAAATGGGACAGGGGAGGAAGAGACCCAGTACTTC
v_gene: TRBV4-1; j_gene: TRBJ2-7; abundance: few; d_gene: NA; CDR3aa: CASSGVGGYEQYF; CDR3nt: TGCGCCAGCAGCGGTGTCGGGGGATACGAGCAGTACTTC
v_gene: TRBV9; j_gene: TRBJ1-2; abundance: few; d_gene: NA; CDR3aa: CASSVEVGGYTF; CDR3nt: TGTGCCAGCAGCGTAGAAGTGGGGGGCTACACCTTC
v_gene: TRBV27; j_gene: TRBJ2-1; abundance: NA; d_gene: NA; CDR3aa: CASSLWWGARPEQFF; CDR3nt: TGTGCCAGCAGTTTATGGTGGGGGGCCCGGCCGGAGCAGTTCTTC
v_gene: TRBV20-1; j_gene: TRBJ1-6; abundance: NA; d_gene: NA; CDR3aa: CSATNSYNSPLHF; CDR3nt: TGCAGTGCTACAAATTCCTATAATTCACCCCTCCACTTT
v_gene: TRBV5-1; j_gene: TRBJ2-6; abundance: NA; d_gene: NA; CDR3aa: CASSLDGYSGANVLTF; CDR3nt: TGCGCCAGCAGCTTGGATGGTTACTCTGGGGCCAACGTCCTGACTTTC
v_gene: TRBV5-1; j_gene: TRBJ2-2; abundance: NA; d_gene: TRBD1; CDR3aa: CASSLFWTGYRDTGELFF; CDR3nt: TGCGCCAGCAGCTTGTTCTGGACAGGGTATCGGGACACCGGGGAGCTGTTTTTT
v_gene: TRBV19; j_gene: TRBJ2-3; abundance: NA; d_gene: TRBD1; CDR3aa: CASSITETGAVDTQYF; CDR3nt: TGTGCCAGTAGTATCACGGAGACAGGGGCGGTGGATACGCAGTATTTT
v_gene: TRBV5-1; j_gene: TRBJ1-2; abundance: NA; d_gene: NA; CDR3aa: CASSFERSRSGYTF; CDR3nt: TGCGCCAGCAGCTTCGAGAGGTCAAGGTCTGGCTACACCTTC
v_gene: TRBV5-1; j_gene: TRBJ2-3; abundance: NA; d_gene: TRBD2; CDR3aa: CASSSSSGGPFLRTQYF; CDR3nt: TGCGCCAGTTCCTCCTCTAGCGGGGGGCCCTTTTTACGTACGCAGTATTTT
v_gene: TRBV6-1; j_gene: TRBJ1-1; abundance: once; d_gene: NA; CDR3aa: CAATRGGLGNTEAFF; CDR3nt: TGTGCCGCTACCCGGGGAGGCCTTGGGAACACTGAAGCTTTCTTT
v_gene: TRBV27; j_gene: TRBJ1-2; abundance: NA; d_gene: TRBD1; CDR3aa: CASSPLTGKGYTF; CDR3nt: TGTGCCAGCAGTCCCTTGACAGGGAAAGGCTACACCTTC
v_gene: TRBV21-1; j_gene: TRBJ2-7; abundance: few; d_gene: NA; CDR3aa: CASSKVAPGQGVSVRFFEQYF; CDR3nt: TGTGCCAGCAGCAAAGTCGCCCCGGGGCAGGGTGTGTCGGTCCGATTCTTCGAGCAGTACTTC
v_gene: TRBV5-1; j_gene: TRBJ2-2; abundance: few; d_gene: NA; CDR3aa: CASSFPTPSGGNTGELFF; CDR3nt: TGCGCCAGCAGCTTTCCCACACCATCTGGCGGGAACACCGGGGAGCTGTTTTTT
v_gene: TRBV5-4; j_gene: TRBJ1-3; abundance: few; d_gene: TRBD1; CDR3aa: CASSRGTGSGNTIYF; CDR3nt: TGTGCCAGCAGTCGGGGGACAGGCTCTGGAAACACCATATATTTT
v_gene: TRBV11-2; j_gene: TRBJ2-3; abundance: few; d_gene: TRBD2; CDR3aa: CASSLRPASGGLRRGTDTQYF; CDR3nt: TGTGCCAGCAGCCTCCGCCCGGCTAGCGGGGGGCTTCGCCGGGGCACAGATACGCAGTATTTT
v_gene: TRBV29-1; j_gene: TRBJ2-7; abundance: NA; d_gene: TRBD1; CDR3aa: CSVEGTGGYEQYF; CDR3nt: TGCAGCGTTGAAGGGACAGGGGGTTACGAGCAGTACTTC
v_gene: TRBV7-8; j_gene: TRBJ2-4; abundance: NA; d_gene: TRBD1; CDR3aa: CASSSGQVVQYF; CDR3nt: TGTGCCAGCAGCTCGGGACAGGTAGTTCAGTACTTC
v_gene: TRBV23-1; j_gene: TRBJ2-5; abundance: NA; d_gene: NA; CDR3aa: CASSPQGAQEETQYF; CDR3nt: TGCGCCAGCAGTCCCCAGGGCGCCCAGGAGGAGACCCAGTACTTC
v_gene: TRBV7-8; j_gene: TRBJ2-4; abundance: NA; d_gene: NA; CDR3aa: CASSSSGDRRTAKNIQYF; CDR3nt: TGTGCCAGCAGCTCGTCAGGGGACCGCAGGACGGCCAAAAACATTCAGTACTTC
v_gene: TRBV7-3; j_gene: TRBJ2-1; abundance: few; d_gene: NA; CDR3aa: CASSWWRSSYNEQFF; CDR3nt: TGTGCCAGCAGCTGGTGGCGGAGCTCCTACAATGAGCAGTTCTTC
v_gene: TRBV20-1; j_gene: TRBJ2-1; abundance: NA; d_gene: NA; CDR3aa: CSASGLGEVNEQFF; CDR3nt: TGCAGTGCTAGTGGGTTGGGTGAGGTCAATGAGCAGTTCTTC
v_gene: TRBV29-1; j_gene: TRBJ2-1; abundance: once; d_gene: TRBD1; CDR3aa: CSVDGQGRYEQFF; CDR3nt: TGCAGCGTTGATGGACAGGGGCGATATGAGCAGTTCTTC
v_gene: TRBV12-3/TRBV12-4; j_gene: TRBJ2-5; abundance: few; d_gene: NA; CDR3aa: CASSLGWETQYF; CDR3nt: TGTGCCAGCAGTTTGGGTTGGGAGACCCAGTACTTC
v_gene: TRBV7-2; j_gene: TRBJ2-7; abundance: NA; d_gene: NA; CDR3aa: CASSPMPRNSYEQYF; CDR3nt: TGTGCCAGCAGCCCTATGCCCAGAAATAGTTACGAGCAGTACTTC
v_gene: TRBV11-2; j_gene: TRBJ2-1; abundance: NA; d_gene: NA; CDR3aa: CASSLISGFAGGNEQFF; CDR3nt: TGTGCCAGCAGCTTAATCTCTGGATTCGCGGGTGGCAATGAGCAGTTCTTC
v_gene: TRBV5-1; j_gene: TRBJ2-5; abundance: NA; d_gene: TRBD1; CDR3aa: CASSLLGTGRQETQYF; CDR3nt: TGCGCCAGCAGTCTGTTAGGGACAGGGCGACAAGAGACCCAGTACTTC
v_gene: TRBV7-2; j_gene: TRBJ2-5; abundance: NA; d_gene: TRBD2; CDR3aa: CASSSPGLAETQYF; CDR3nt: TGTGCCAGCAGCTCCCCGGGACTAGCGGAGACCCAGTACTTC
v_gene: TRBV11-3; j_gene: TRBJ1-1; abundance: NA; d_gene: TRBD1; CDR3aa: CASSLSSLAGGGVRTPKNTEAFF; CDR3nt: TGTGCCAGCAGCTTATCATCCTTAGCAGGGGGCGGGGTCCGAACACCTAAGAACACTGAAGCTTTCTTT
v_gene: TRBV6-2/TRBV6-3; j_gene: TRBJ1-5; abundance: NA; d_gene: NA; CDR3aa: CASSYSSEQPQHF; CDR3nt: TGTGCCAGCAGTTACTCGAGTGAACAGCCCCAGCATTTT
v_gene: TRBV27; j_gene: TRBJ2-3; abundance: NA; d_gene: NA; CDR3aa: CASSLVAPTDTQYF; CDR3nt: TGTGCCAGCAGTTTAGTGGCACCCACAGATACGCAGTATTTT
v_gene: TRBV6-1; j_gene: TRBJ2-3; abundance: NA; d_gene: NA; CDR3aa: CASRGNGLSTDTQYF; CDR3nt: TGTGCCAGCAGGGGGAACGGCCTAAGCACAGATACGCAGTATTTT
v_gene: TRBV5-1; j_gene: TRBJ1-2; abundance: NA; d_gene: TRBD1; CDR3aa: CASSLQGDYGYTF; CDR3nt: TGCGCCAGCAGCTTACAGGGGGACTATGGCTACACCTTC
v_gene: TRBV29-1; j_gene: TRBJ2-5; abundance: NA; d_gene: TRBD1; CDR3aa: CSAAGTGGETQYF; CDR3nt: TGCAGCGCGGCCGGGACAGGGGGAGAGACCCAGTACTTC
v_gene: TRBV7-2; j_gene: TRBJ2-3; abundance: NA; d_gene: NA; CDR3aa: CASSLRPGPTDTQYF; CDR3nt: TGTGCCAGCAGCTTACGTCCGGGGCCCACAGATACGCAGTATTTT
v_gene: TRBV7-9; j_gene: TRBJ1-1; abundance: few; d_gene: NA; CDR3aa: CASSPRGGMNTEAFF; CDR3nt: TGTGCCAGCAGCCCTCGCGGGGGGATGAACACTGAAGCTTTCTTT
v_gene: TRBV28; j_gene: TRBJ1-5; abundance: NA; d_gene: NA; CDR3aa: CASSSHQPQHF; CDR3nt: TGTGCCAGCAGTTCGCACCAGCCCCAGCATTTT
v_gene: TRBV6-2/TRBV6-3; j_gene: TRBJ2-5; abundance: NA; d_gene: NA; CDR3aa: CACNLGQSQETKYF; CDR3nt: TGTGCCTGCAACCTTGGACAGTCACAAGAGACCAAGTACTTC
v_gene: TRBV20-1; j_gene: TRBJ2-2; abundance: NA; d_gene: NA; CDR3aa: CSARDPSGGGRSGELFF; CDR3nt: TGCAGTGCTAGAGATCCTTCAGGGGGGGGCCGGTCCGGGGAGCTGTTTTTT
v_gene: TRBV5-4; j_gene: TRBJ1-1; abundance: NA; d_gene: NA; CDR3aa: CASKDTNTEAFF; CDR3nt: TGTGCCAGCAAGGACACGAACACTGAAGCTTTCTTT